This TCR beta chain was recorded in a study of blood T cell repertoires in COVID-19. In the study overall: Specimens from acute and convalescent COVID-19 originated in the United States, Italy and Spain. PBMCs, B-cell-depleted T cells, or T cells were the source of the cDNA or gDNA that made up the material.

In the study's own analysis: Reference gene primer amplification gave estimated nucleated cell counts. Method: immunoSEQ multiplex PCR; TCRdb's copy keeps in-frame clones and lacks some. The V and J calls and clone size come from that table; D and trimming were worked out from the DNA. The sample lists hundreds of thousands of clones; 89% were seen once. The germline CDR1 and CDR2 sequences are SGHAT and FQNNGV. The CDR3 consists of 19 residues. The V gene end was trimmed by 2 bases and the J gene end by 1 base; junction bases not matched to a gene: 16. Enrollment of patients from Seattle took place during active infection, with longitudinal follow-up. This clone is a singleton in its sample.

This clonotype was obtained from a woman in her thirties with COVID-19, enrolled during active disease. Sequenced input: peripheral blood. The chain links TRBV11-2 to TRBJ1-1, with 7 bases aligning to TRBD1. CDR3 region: CASSLKPWTGEGSNTEAFF. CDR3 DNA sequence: TGTGCCAGCAGCTTAAAACCCTGGACAGGAGAGGGCTCGAACACTGAAGCTTTCTTT.